One sample yielded the 18 T cell receptor beta chains listed below, sequenced in a study of blood T cell repertoires in COVID-19. Generated by immunoSEQ multiplex PCR, the TCRdb table keeps only in-frame clones and is missing some. The sample holds a few hundred thousand clones, 88% seen once. Sample: PBMCs or T cells enriched from blood (not recorded which). The source is a woman in her forties with acute COVID-19.

This clone was detected only once. The chain recombines TRBV30 with TRBJ1-1; no definite D call. Germline V lookup: CDR1 GTSNPN, CDR2 SVGIG (reference sequence). Between the trimmed V and J ends, which lost 4 bases and 0 bases, there was a span of 9 bases. There are 13 residues in the CDR3. CDR3 region: CAWNGVLNTEAFF. The CDR3 nucleotides are TGTGCCTGGAACGGAGTCTTGAACACTGAAGCTTTCTTT. The full variable domain, with the rest looked up from reference TRBV30 and TRBJ1-1, is SQTIHQWPATLVQPVGSPLSLECTVEGTSNPNLYWYRQAAGRGLQLLFYSVGIGQISSEVPQNLSASRPQDRQFILSSKKLLLSDSGFYLCAWNGVLNTEAFFGQGTRLTVV.

This clone has just a few counts. The chain combines TRBV5-4 with TRBJ2-2, with D perhaps matching TRBD2 (5 bases). V dropped 5 bases and J dropped 7 bases, with 15 bases sitting between them. Germline CDR1 is SGHNT and CDR2 is YYREEE (reference sequence). CDR3 size: 14 residues. For the CDR3, the DNA is TGTGCCAGCAGACCAACTAGTGACATCGGGGAGCTGTTTTTT. Translation gives CASRPTSDIGELFF.

In DNA, the CDR3 is TGTGCCAGCAGTAACCCTGGACAGGGATACGAAAAACTGTTTTTT. Its protein is CASSNPGQGYEKLFF. J is TRBJ1-4 and V is TRBV28; 8 bases line up with TRBD1. The CDR3 covers 15 residues. Germline assignment: CDR1 MDHEN and CDR2 SYDVKM. V shed 5 bases, J shed 8 bases, and the junction held 10 bases outside the gene matches.

The genes are TRBV7-8 and TRBJ2-7; 9 bases fit TRBD2. V was pared by 4 bases and J by 5 bases, with 15 bases of the junction left unmatched. There are 17 residues in the CDR3. Germline assignment: CDR1 SGHVS and CDR2 FQNEAQ. The CDR3 reads CASSSMGLAGGPHEQYV. CDR3 DNA sequence: TGTGCCAGCAGCTCCATGGGGCTGGCGGGAGGGCCCCACGAGCAGTACGTC.

This clone was detected only once. The V and J genes are TRBV18 and TRBJ1-2; D ambiguous. The germline V gene encodes CDR1 KGHSH and CDR2 LQKENI. V gave up 5 bases and J gave up 0 bases, with 7 bases separating them. This CDR3 is 13 amino acids long. CDR3 residues: CASSSQANYGYTF. In DNA, the CDR3 is TGTGCCAGCTCATCGCAGGCTAACTATGGCTACACCTTC.

V and J are TRBV6-5 and TRBJ1-2, with D perhaps matching TRBD1 (6 bases). Trimming cost V 11 bases and J 5 bases, with 18 bases left between them. Germline CDR1 MNHEY, CDR2 SVGAGI. The CDR3 runs to 13 residues. DNA for the CDR3: TGTGCCGCCGGAAGGGGGGGAGGGTATGGCTACACCTTC. Its protein product is CAAGRGGGYGYTF.

The chain couples TRBV7-3 to TRBJ2-3, with D perhaps matching TRBD1 (6 bases). Germline V gene data show CDR1 as SGHTA and CDR2 as FQGTGA. Deletions cut 4 bases from V and 6 bases from J, with 11 bases between. The CDR3 has 13 amino acids. This chain's CDR3 is CASSSYQGDTQYF. In nucleotides, the CDR3 is TGTGCCAGCAGCTCCTATCAGGGGGATACGCAGTATTTT.

This chain connects TRBV19 to TRBJ1-4; a weak D match, TRBD1 (5 bases). The CDR3 totals 15 residues. Trimming removed 3 bases at V and 8 bases at J, with 16 bases between. Per the germline V gene, CDR1 is LNHDA and CDR2 is SQIVND (reference sequence). The CDR3 protein is CASSILSQGTEKLFF. Here the CDR3 DNA reads TGTGCCAGTAGTATTTTATCCCAGGGAACGGAAAAACTGTTTTTT.

V gene TRBV2 combines with J gene TRBJ2-2; TRBD1 matches at 9 bases. After removal of 3 bases from V and 7 bases from J, the junction contained 3 bases not matched to a gene. The CDR3 spans 14 residues. Germline CDR1 is SNHLY and CDR2 is FYNNEI. The CDR3 here is CASSEDRGDGELFF. CDR3 DNA: TGTGCCAGCAGTGAGGACAGGGGTGACGGGGAGCTGTTTTTT.

This chain links TRBV3-1 (or the pseudogene TRBV3-2) with TRBJ1-2; 9 bases match TRBD1. Looked up from germline, CDR1 is LGHDT and CDR2 is YNNKEL (reference sequence). The CDR3 runs 17 residues. Trimming took 1 base from V and 7 from J; bases not matched to a gene: 13. For the CDR3, the DNA is TGTGCCAGCAGCCAAGCAATCCGGACAGGGGCCCGATGTGGCTACACCTTC. Its translation is CASSQAIRTGARCGYTF.

J is TRBJ1-2 and V is TRBV5-1; the match to TRBD1 covers 10 bases. Germline V gives CDR1 SGHRS, CDR2 YFSETQ. V dropped 3 bases and J dropped 4; count of bases not matched to a gene: 3. This CDR3 comprises 14 residues. DNA for the CDR3: TGCGCCAGCAGCTGGGGGGACAGGGGCTATGGCTACACCTTC. Its translation is CASSWGDRGYGYTF.

The genes are TRBV19 and TRBJ2-3; 10 nucleotides agree with TRBD2. Germline V gene data show CDR1 as LNHDA and CDR2 as SQIVND (reference sequence). The junction had 17 bases not matched to a gene; V was cut back by 4 bases and J by 7 bases. The CDR3 contains 18 residues. The CDR3 nucleotides are TGTGCCAGTAGTACCCACAGGACTAGCGGTACAGGAGTGAATACGCAGTATTTT. It is translated as CASSTHRTSGTGVNTQYF.

V and J are TRBV7-9 and TRBJ1-4; D is possibly TRBD1 (6 bases). CDR3 length equals 19 residues. V lost 5 bases and J 6 bases, leaving 28 bases between the germline ends. Looked up from germline, CDR1 is SEHNR and CDR2 is FQNEAQ (reference sequence). CDR3 amino acids: CASSTPRGVGGGGDEKLFF. CDR3 bases: TGTGCCAGCAGCACCCCACGGGGTGTAGGGGGTGGAGGTGATGAAAAACTGTTTTTT. The entire variable domain, with the rest obtained from reference TRBV7-9 and TRBJ1-4, is as follows: DTGVSQNPRHKITKRGQNVTFRCDPISEHNRLYWYRQTLGQGPEFLTYFQNEAQLEKSRLLSDRFSAERPKGSFSTLEIQRTEQGDSAMYLCASSTPRGVGGGGDEKLFFGSGTQLSVL.

Points on this clone: At one boundary the junction diverges from the germline segment, which might be a read error. The CDR3 DNA follows: TGTGCTAGCAGCTTAGCGGGGGGAATTCAAGAGACCCAGTACTTC. Its translation: CASSLAGGIQETQYF. The gene calls are TRBV7-7 and TRBJ2-5, with 10 nucleotides matching TRBD2. The CDR3 has 15 amino acids. The germline V gene has CDR1 SSHAT and CDR2 FNYEAQ (reference sequence).

The chain combines TRBV9 with TRBJ2-7, with D maybe TRBD1 (6 bases). The CDR3 totals 16 residues. Germline CDR1 is SGDLS and CDR2 is YYNGEE. V was cut by 3 bases and J by 3 bases, with 19 bases left in between. Here the CDR3 DNA reads TGTGCCAGCAGCGCCTCTTCACAGGGAAAGGGCTACGAGCAGTACTTC. Protein product: CASSASSQGKGYEQYF.

The V and J genes are TRBV18 and TRBJ1-2; no clear D gene. Deletions cut 2 bases from V and 4 bases from J, with 11 bases between. This CDR3 region has 14 residues. Germline CDR1 is KGHSH and CDR2 is LQKENI. The CDR3 region is CASSPDPDSYGYTF. For the CDR3, the DNA is TGTGCCAGCTCACCAGACCCGGACTCCTATGGCTACACCTTC.

The chain is built from TRBV7-9 and TRBJ1-3; no reliable D call. In germline, CDR1 is SEHNR, CDR2 FQNEAQ (reference sequence). V was clipped by 7 bases and J by 1 base, with 11 bases between them. There are 14 residues in the CDR3. The CDR3 nucleotides are TGTGCCAGCACCCCGGGGTTATCTGGAAACACCATATATTTT. The encoded protein is CASTPGLSGNTIYF. The whole variable domain, remainder taken from reference TRBV7-9 and TRBJ1-3, is DTGVSQNPRHKITKRGQNVTFRCDPISEHNRLYWYRQTLGQGPEFLTYFQNEAQLEKSRLLSDRFSAERPKGSFSTLEIQRTEQGDSAMYLCASTPGLSGNTIYFGEGSWLTVV.

The gene calls are TRBV5-8 and TRBJ2-1; 12 bases are shared with TRBD2. With V trimmed by 4 bases and J by 8 bases, 13 bases remained unmatched. This CDR3 has 17 residues. Germline V CDR1 and CDR2: SGHTS, YDEGEE. In DNA, the CDR3 is TGTGCCAGCAGCCAATGGACTAGCGGGGTTACCCTAGATGAGCAGTTCTTC. Its protein is CASSQWTSGVTLDEQFF. Looking up the rest from reference TRBV5-8 and TRBJ2-1 gives the full variable domain: EAGVTQSPTHLIKTRGQQATLRCSPISGHTSVYWYQQALGLGLQFLLWYDEGEERNRGNFPPRFSGRQFPNYSSELNVNALELEDSALYLCASSQWTSGVTLDEQFFGPGTRLTVL.